The 16 T cell receptor beta chains below come from one sample, sequenced in a study of OX40 agonist ivuxolimab in advanced cancers. Data came from immunoSEQ multiplex PCR; TCRdb stores just in-frame clones and leaves some out. Of 55,000 to 70,000 clones in the sample, around 83% are singletons; the top ten hold 4% to 6%. The sequencing here drew on CD4+ or CD8+ T cells sorted from blood, taken in a trial of the OX40 agonist ivuxolimab. The receptors originated from an adult with an advanced solid tumor such as melanoma, head and neck, liver or kidney cancer.

The chain couples TRBV19 to TRBJ1-1, with TRBD1 identical over 7 bases. The CDR3 contains 14 residues. The J segment lost 4 bases and the V segment lost 4 bases, leaving 6 bases of the junction unmatched. Germline CDR1 is LNHDA and CDR2 is SQIVND (reference sequence). For the CDR3, the DNA is TGTGCCAGTAGTACCCAGGGGGGGGGCACTGAAGCTTTCTTT. Its translation: CASSTQGGGTEAFF.

The chain carries TRBV4-2 and TRBJ1-1; 10 bases fit TRBD1. The CDR3 spans 18 residues. Germline V lookup: CDR1 LGHNA, CDR2 YNFKEQ. J lost 4 bases, V lost 0 bases, and 11 bases had no gene match. The chain's CDR3 is CASSQEPGTGARSTEAFF. In DNA form, the CDR3 reads TGTGCCAGCAGCCAAGAGCCAGGGACAGGGGCTAGGAGCACTGAAGCTTTCTTT.

J is TRBJ1-4 and V is TRBV6-6, with D unclear. The CDR3 runs 11 residues. CDR1 MNHNY and CDR2 SVGAGI come from the germline V gene (reference sequence). Trimming shortened V by 7 bases and J by 8 bases, and 8 bases separated the two germline ends. CDR3 coding DNA: TGTGCCAGCACGACTGGGGAAAAACTGTTTTTT. Amino acids: CASTTGEKLFF.

The rearrangement uses TRBV6-1 and TRBJ2-7, with D possibly TRBD2 on 6 matching bases. This CDR3 spans 13 amino acids. The germline V gene has CDR1 MNHNS and CDR2 SASEGT. CDR3 loop: CVGGHPLISGQYF. The DNA for the CDR3 is TGTGTAGGAGGACACCCCCTTATTAGCGGGCAGTACTTC.

This chain uses TRBV5-4 with TRBJ2-1; a weak D match, TRBD2 (6 bases). The CDR3 runs 15 residues. V was shortened by 3 bases and J by 4 bases, with 14 bases between the two germline ends. Germline V CDR1 and CDR2: SGHNT, YYREEE (reference sequence). The CDR3 bases are TGTGCCAGCAGCTGGGACGGAGGGGTATACAATGAGCAGTTCTTC. Translated: CASSWDGGVYNEQFF.

J is TRBJ2-1 and V is TRBV15; possible D gene TRBD2, 5 bases. The CDR3 is made up of 13 amino acids. Trimming took off 1 base at V and 6 bases at J, with 7 bases between the two ends. Germline V lookup: CDR1 LNHNV, CDR2 YYDKDF (reference sequence). CDR3 bases: TGTGCCACCAGCAGAGGACTATCCAATGAGCAGTTCTTC. Its translation is CATSRGLSNEQFF.

This clone was observed a single time. J is TRBJ2-7 and V is TRBV7-9; weak D call: TRBD1 (6 bases). Trimming took off 2 bases at V and 2 bases at J, with 10 bases between the two ends. Per germline, CDR1 SEHNR and CDR2 FQNEAQ (reference sequence). The CDR3 has 14 residues. This CDR3 is CASSLLDRPYEQYF. CDR3 bases: TGTGCCAGCAGCTTACTCGACAGGCCCTACGAGCAGTACTTC.

The chain employs TRBV30 and TRBJ1-5; TRBD1 agrees at 8 bases. Germline trimming cut 4 bases from V and 5 bases from J; bases unmatched to any gene: 4. Germline loops: CDR1 GTSNPN, CDR2 SVGIG (reference sequence). The CDR3 spans 13 residues. The CDR3 protein is CAWNGQGDQPQHF. Written as DNA, the CDR3 is TGTGCCTGGAACGGACAGGGCGATCAGCCCCAGCATTTT.

This clone was seen a few times. This rearrangement joins TRBV14 to TRBJ1-6; perhaps TRBD1 as D (5 bases). Germline CDR1 and CDR2: SGHDN and FVKESK. CDR3 size: 14 residues. V gave up 1 base and J gave up 9 bases, with 10 bases separating them. DNA for the CDR3: TGTGCCAGCAGCCAAGGGACATTCGTTTCACCCCTCCACTTT. Its protein product is CASSQGTFVSPLHF.

The chain has TRBV7-9 and TRBJ2-7, with 11 bases matching TRBD1. Germline lookup yields CDR1 SEHNR and CDR2 FQNEAQ (reference sequence). This CDR3 has 16 amino acids. The V gene end was trimmed by 3 bases and the J gene end by 0 bases; junction bases not matched to a gene: 4. The CDR3 DNA follows: TGTGCCAGCAGCTTTACCGGGACAGGGGGCTCCTACGAGCAGTACTTC. As protein: CASSFTGTGGSYEQYF. Supplemented by reference TRBV7-9 and TRBJ2-7, the full variable domain reads DTGVSQNPRHKITKRGQNVTFRCDPISEHNRLYWYRQTLGQGPEFLTYFQNEAQLEKSRLLSDRFSAERPKGSFSTLEIQRTEQGDSAMYLCASSFTGTGGSYEQYFGPGTRLTVT.

The chain carries TRBV28 and TRBJ2-7; TRBD1 aligns across 7 bases. CDR1 MDHEN and CDR2 SYDVKM come from the germline V gene. V dropped 2 bases and J dropped 5; count of bases not matched to a gene: 6. This CDR3 comprises 14 residues. The CDR3 region is CASSLGNRGDEQYF. Here the CDR3 DNA reads TGTGCCAGCAGTTTAGGGAACAGGGGAGACGAGCAGTACTTC.

This clone appeared a few times. The chain carries TRBV4-2 and TRBJ1-2, with D hard to call. The germline CDR1 and CDR2 sequences are LGHNA and YNFKEQ. V lost 3 bases to trimming and J lost 0 bases, with 17 bases between them. This CDR3 contains 17 residues. The CDR3 DNA follows: TGTGCCAGCAGCCAGGACCCGGGAACAGCCACTAACTATGGCTACACCTTC. This encodes CASSQDPGTATNYGYTF.

The chain couples TRBV27 to TRBJ2-5; possible D gene TRBD2, 6 bases. The J call may be in error: the DNA end matches TRBJ2-7 better. There are 14 residues in the CDR3. Germline V gene lookup returns CDR1 MNHEY and CDR2 SMNVEV (reference sequence). This chain's CDR3 is CASSPGTGPYEQYF. The CDR3 DNA reads TGTGCCAGCAGTCCGGGGACTGGACCCTACGAGCAGTACTTC.

The J gene is TRBJ1-1, the V gene TRBV7-6; maybe TRBD1 (6 bases). Trimming removed 2 bases from V and 4 bases from J, with 14 bases in between. CDR1 and CDR2 (germline): SGHVS, FNYEAQ. The CDR3 is 15 amino acids. The CDR3 DNA is TGTGCCAGCAGCTTATCGGGCAGGGGTGGCACTGAAGCTTTCTTT. It codes for CASSLSGRGGTEAFF.

The chain couples TRBV11-3 to TRBJ2-7; D is ambiguous. CDR1 and CDR2 from the germline V gene are SGHNT and YENEEA. V lost 1 base and J 0 bases, leaving 19 bases between the germline ends. The CDR3 is 18 residues long. This CDR3 is CASSLGWADRINSYEQYF. CDR3 nucleotides: TGTGCCAGCAGCTTAGGTTGGGCGGACCGAATAAACTCCTACGAGCAGTACTTC.

The chain has TRBV14 and TRBJ2-3; no clear D gene. Germline V gene data show CDR1 as SGHDN and CDR2 as FVKESK. The CDR3 runs 13 residues. V lost 6 bases to trimming and J lost 0 bases, with 7 bases between them. CDR3 sequence reads: CASSPFSTDTQYF. The CDR3 nucleotides read TGTGCCAGCAGTCCCTTCAGCACAGATACGCAGTATTTT.